The clone carrying this T cell receptor beta chain was detected only a few times. A second PCR, run for about 7 to 11 cycles, used a sample-barcoded 5' primer plus a J-beta primer mix. TCRdb re-called the 5' RACE reads with MiXCR, one entry per CDR3 protein. Of about 1.1 million distinct CDR3 sequences detected, roughly two fifths appear once; the ten largest clones hold less than 15%. Isolated PBMCs totaled at least 6 million in each sample. These data come from a study of blood T cells in healthy people across ages. The specimen was blood. This TCR derives from a man between 18 and 35 years old in good health.

The CDR3 nucleotides read TGTGCCAGCAGTGAGTATACAAACTCTGGGGCCAACGTCCTGACTTTC. It codes for CASSEYTNSGANVLTF. This chain uses TRBV2 with TRBJ2-6, with D unresolved. The CDR3 totals 16 residues. Trimming stripped 3 bases from V and 0 bases from J, with 9 bases between. Germline CDR1 reads SNHLY; CDR2 reads FYNNEI.